This T cell receptor beta chain was recovered during a study of T cells in Graves' hyperthyroidism and ophthalmopathy. Study results and caveats: A model of 13 V-J pairs discriminated ophthalmopathy from stable hyperthyroidism.

Amplification of TCR beta CDR3 regions used RNA as the template. The TCR CDR3 was amplified in a first-round RT-PCR using the HTBI primer set. TCRdb redid the calling of the multiplex PCR reads with MiXCR, one entry per CDR3 protein. The sample carries about 360,000 distinct CDR3 sequences, roughly 13% recorded once. Trimming removed 8 bases at V and 4 bases at J, with 9 bases between. The CDR3 sequence is 11 residues long. These patients, aged 18 to 65, had recently diagnosed hyperthyroidism lasting under 2 months. This clonotype has just a few counts. Its antigen is unknown. V gene TRBV12-3 or TRBV12-4 combines with J gene TRBJ2-7, with no clear D. The TCR originated in a woman younger than 30 with Graves' hyperthyroidism. The sample taken for sequencing was blood. CDR3 loop: CASGDLYEQYF. CDR3 DNA: TGTGCCAGCGGCGACTTGTACGAGCAGTACTTC.